These 30 T cell receptor beta chains share one sample of origin, sequenced in a study of T cells in Graves' hyperthyroidism and ophthalmopathy. From RNA transcripts, TCR beta CDR3 regions were amplified. TCR CDR3 underwent first-round RT-PCR with the HTBI primer set. A single record per CDR3 protein comes from TCRdb applying MiXCR to the multiplex PCR reads. The profile covers hundreds of thousands of distinct CDR3 sequences, with 15% to 20% appearing a single time and 18% taken by the ten largest. Specimen: blood. The receptors derive from a young woman with Graves' hyperthyroidism.

The rearrangement links TRBV7-8 to TRBJ2-5, with 8 bases matching TRBD2. Germline assignment: CDR1 SGHVS and CDR2 FQNEAQ. This CDR3 is 14 amino acids long. J was trimmed by 10 bases and V by 5 bases; bases with no gene match: 12. In DNA, the CDR3 is TGTGCCAGCAGCCCCGGGACTAGAGAAGGGGGCCAGTACTTC. It specifies CASSPGTREGGQYF.

This clonotype was counted ten times or more. The chain has TRBV20-1 and TRBJ1-1; D is perhaps TRBD1 (6 bases). Germline CDR1 DFQATT, CDR2 SNEGSKA (reference sequence). V was trimmed by 5 bases and J by 4 bases, leaving 17 bases between them. This CDR3 contains 14 residues. The CDR3 loop reads CSAPLGDRITEAFF. The CDR3 region has the DNA TGCAGTGCTCCCCTCGGCGACAGGATCACTGAAGCTTTCTTT.

This clonotype occurred many times. This chain links TRBV20-1 with TRBJ2-5, with TRBD2 matching over 8 bases. Germline V gene sequence: CDR1 DFQATT, CDR2 SNEGSKA (reference sequence). This CDR3 is 14 amino acids long. J gave up 4 bases and V 7 bases, and 11 bases lay outside the gene matches. CDR3 residues: CSGSQREYPETQYF. CDR3 bases: TGCAGTGGAAGCCAGCGGGAGTACCCAGAGACCCAGTACTTC.

The V gene is TRBV7-2, the J gene TRBJ2-7; TRBD1 is a possible D gene (6 bases). The V gene's germline CDR1 is SGHTA and CDR2 FQGNSA. The CDR3 loop spans 14 amino acids. V lost 1 base and J 5 bases, leaving 12 bases between the germline ends. The CDR3 DNA reads as TGTGCCAGCAGCTTAGATTACAGGGTCCACGAGCAGTACTTC. Amino acid sequence: CASSLDYRVHEQYF. Full variable domain (missing parts from reference TRBV7-2 and TRBJ2-7): GAGVSQSPSNKVTEKGKDVELRCDPISGHTALYWYRQSLGQGLEFLIYFQGNSAPDKSGLPSDRFSAERTGGSVSTLTIQRTQQEDSAVYLCASSLDYRVHEQYFGPGTRLTVT.

This clonotype was seen at least ten times. This rearrangement joins TRBV28 to TRBJ2-3; no definite D call. The V end lost 1 base, the J end lost 0 bases, and 2 bases lay between the germline ends. This CDR3 has 13 amino acids. Germline CDR1 and CDR2: MDHEN and SYDVKM. The CDR3 DNA sequence: TGTGCCAGCAGTTTATACAGCACAGATACGCAGTATTTT. Protein product: CASSLYSTDTQYF. Complete variable domain (other parts from reference TRBV28 and TRBJ2-3): DVKVTQSSRYLVKRTGEKVFLECVQDMDHENMFWYRQDPGLGLRLIYFSYDVKMKEKGDIPEGYSVSREKKERFSLILESASTNQTSMYLCASSLYSTDTQYFGPGTRLTVL.

This clonotype appeared many times. This chain connects TRBV11-2 to TRBJ1-1; D perhaps matches TRBD1 (6 bases). Germline V gene sequence: CDR1 SGHAT, CDR2 FQNNGV. V shed 5 bases and J shed 4 bases, with 17 bases lying between them. The CDR3 is 15 amino acids. The CDR3 DNA follows: TGTGCCAGCAGCCCTACAGGGTCGTCGGCCACTGAAGCTTTCTTT. It is translated as CASSPTGSSATEAFF.

The V and J genes are TRBV6-2 or TRBV6-3 and TRBJ1-1; possible D gene TRBD1, 5 bases. The germline CDR1 and CDR2 sequences are MNHEY and SVGEGT. The V end was cut by 5 bases, the J end by 1 base, with 14 bases between. The CDR3 covers 15 residues. The CDR3 loop reads CASSQGAGWNTEAFF. As DNA, the CDR3 is TGTGCCAGCAGTCAGGGAGCGGGTTGGAACACTGAAGCTTTCTTT.

This clonotype came up many times. CDR3 protein: CASFPLAGAGGDTQYF. The CDR3 nucleotides read TGTGCCAGCTTCCCTCTAGCGGGAGCCGGCGGTGATACGCAGTATTTT. V gene TRBV7-8 combines with J gene TRBJ2-3; 10 bases line up with TRBD2. V lost 8 bases, J lost 6 bases, and 14 bases stayed unmatched. Germline CDR1 SGHVS, CDR2 FQNEAQ. CDR3 size: 16 residues.

This clonotype has just a few counts. The junction and the germline gene differ at one end; a read error may be behind it. The rearrangement joins TRBV4-2 to TRBJ2-2, with TRBD2 matching 7 bases. The CDR3 is 16 amino acids. Germline V lookup: CDR1 LGHNA, CDR2 YNFKEQ. CDR3 in amino acids: CASNQEASGRTGELFF. CDR3 bases: TGTGCCAGCAACCAAGAGGCTAGCGGTCGCACCGGGGAGCTGTTTTTT.

The chain links TRBV20-1 to TRBJ2-5, with 11 bases that match TRBD2. Looked up from germline, CDR1 is DFQATT and CDR2 is SNEGSKA (reference sequence). The CDR3 loop spans 16 amino acids. V lost 3 bases to trimming and J lost 1 base; unmatched junction nucleotides: 7. CDR3: CSASPASGGFQETQYF. The CDR3 DNA reads TGCAGTGCTAGTCCCGCTAGCGGGGGGTTCCAAGAGACCCAGTACTTC.

This clonotype was seen many times. J is TRBJ1-5 and V is TRBV18; 12 bases are shared with TRBD1. Per germline, CDR1 KGHSH and CDR2 LQKENI. This CDR3 has 15 amino acids. J was trimmed by 5 bases and V by 2 bases; bases with no gene match: 1. This CDR3 is CASSPGTGGDQPQHF. Here the CDR3 DNA reads TGTGCCAGCTCACCAGGGACAGGGGGCGATCAGCCCCAGCATTTT.

The DNA for the CDR3 is TGTGCCAGCAGTTACCGGGCGGCCTATAATTCACCCCTCCACTTT. It yields the protein CASSYRAAYNSPLHF. The rearrangement uses TRBV6-2 or TRBV6-3 and TRBJ1-6; D gene ambiguous. Trimming cost V 2 bases and J 2 bases, with 7 bases left between them. The CDR3 contains 15 residues. Germline lookup yields CDR1 MNHEY and CDR2 SVGEGT.

V usage is TRBV27 and J usage is TRBJ1-4; 7 bases map to TRBD1. The junction had 6 bases not matched to a gene; V was cut back by 4 bases and J by 7 bases. Germline lookup yields CDR1 MNHEY and CDR2 SMNVEV (reference sequence). The CDR3 sequence is 14 residues long. The DNA for the CDR3 is TGTGCCAGCAGTTCAGGGGGAAAAGCTGAAAAACTGTTTTTT. Translating gives CASSSGGKAEKLFF. Filled out from reference TRBV27 and TRBJ1-4, the complete variable domain reads EAQVTQNPRYLITVTGKKLTVTCSQNMNHEYMSWYRQDPGLGLRQIYYSMNVEVTDKGDVPEGYKVSRKEKRNFPLILESPSPNQTSLYFCASSSGGKAEKLFFGSGTQLSVL.

This clonotype was seen ten or more times. The chain recombines TRBV2 with TRBJ1-2; D unclear. Germline CDR1 and CDR2: SNHLY and FYNNEI. Deletions cut 8 bases from V and 4 bases from J, with 11 bases between. This CDR3 comprises 12 residues. CDR3 residues: CASEVPFYGYTF. For the CDR3, the DNA is TGTGCCAGCGAGGTCCCCTTCTATGGCTACACCTTC.

Comment on this clonotype: A much larger clone lies a single base off, so this may be a read error. The chain carries TRBV18 and TRBJ1-1; D uncertain. This CDR3 has 17 amino acids. CDR1 is KGHSH, CDR2 LQKENI, per germline. CDR3 DNA sequence: TGTTCCAGCTCACCACGCGTGCTAGACACTCTGAACACTGAAGCTTTCTTT. It translates to CSSSPRVLDTLNTEAFF.

The V and J genes are TRBV6-2 or TRBV6-3 and TRBJ1-2, with D hard to call. The CDR3 runs to 13 residues. Germline CDR1 is MNHEY and CDR2 is SVGEGT. V was shortened by 6 bases and J by 1 base, with 9 bases between the two germline ends. The DNA of the CDR3 is TGTGCCAGCAGCCGCGGGAGTAACTATGGCTACACCTTC. Its protein is CASSRGSNYGYTF.

The rearrangement links TRBV20-1 to TRBJ2-1; 9 positions agree with TRBD2. The CDR3 covers 17 residues. Germline CDR1 reads DFQATT; CDR2 reads SNEGSKA (reference sequence). J lost 1 base, V lost 3 bases, and 10 bases had no gene match. CDR3 protein: CSARGLAPLSSYNEQFF. CDR3 DNA: TGCAGTGCTAGGGGACTAGCCCCCCTCTCTTCCTACAATGAGCAGTTCTTC.

The chain couples TRBV3-1 to TRBJ2-7, with TRBD2 matching 9 bases. CDR3 size: 13 residues. Trimming removed 3 bases from V and 6 bases from J; junction bases left unmatched: 3. Looked up from germline, CDR1 is LGHDT and CDR2 is YNNKEL (reference sequence). The CDR3 coding sequence is TGTGCCAGCAGCCAGACTAGCGGAAGCGAGCAGTACTTC. Protein sequence: CASSQTSGSEQYF.

This clonotype was counted many times. The chain couples TRBV29-1 to TRBJ2-7; D ambiguous. V gave up 1 base and J gave up 3 bases, with 13 bases separating them. Germline V gives CDR1 SQVTM, CDR2 ANQGSEA. The length of the CDR3 is 14 residues. CDR3 DNA sequence: TGCAGCGTTGAAGGGGGTGGAGCGAGCTACGAGCAGTACTTC. Amino acid sequence: CSVEGGGASYEQYF.

CDR3 bases: TGTGCCAGCAGCGTAGTGTTGGGTTATGGCTACACCTTC. The encoded protein is CASSVVLGYGYTF. This chain connects TRBV9 to TRBJ1-2; D is unresolved. V was clipped by 0 bases and J by 5 bases, with 8 bases between them. The V gene's germline CDR1 is SGDLS and CDR2 YYNGEE. The CDR3 is 13 residues long.

This chain uses TRBV24-1 with TRBJ2-2; TRBD1 matches at 7 bases. V trimming: 4 bases; J trimming: 6 bases; junction bases outside the gene matches: 4. The CDR3 has 14 residues. Per the germline V gene, CDR1 is KGHDR and CDR2 is SFDVKD. The CDR3 protein is CATSEHTGAGELFF. CDR3 DNA sequence: TGTGCCACCAGTGAACATACAGGGGCCGGGGAGCTGTTTTTT.

This clonotype was counted ten times or more. This chain uses TRBV28 with TRBJ1-6; TRBD1 aligns across 8 bases. This CDR3 has 16 amino acids. With 5 bases clipped from V and 1 base from J, the junction kept 4 bases outside the gene matches. From germline, CDR1 is MDHEN and CDR2 SYDVKM. The CDR3 DNA is TGTGCCAGCAGTATACAGGGGGGTTCCTATAATTCACCCCTCCACTTT. Amino acids: CASSIQGGSYNSPLHF.

Many counts were recorded for this clonotype. J is TRBJ1-2 and V is TRBV28, with D perhaps TRBD1 (5 bases). V shed 7 bases and J shed 4 bases, with 16 bases lying between them. CDR3 length: 14 residues. Per germline, CDR1 MDHEN and CDR2 SYDVKM. CDR3: CASIPGAGSYGYTF. The CDR3 DNA sequence: TGTGCCAGCATCCCCGGGGCAGGTTCCTATGGCTACACCTTC.

This clonotype was found many times. V is TRBV12-3 or TRBV12-4 and J is TRBJ2-3; TRBD2 aligns across 9 bases. With 6 bases clipped from V and 1 base from J, the junction kept 2 bases outside the gene matches. CDR3 size: 14 residues. CDR3 DNA: TGTGCCAGCAGGGCGGGGGGGGGCACAGATACGCAGTATTTT. Protein: CASRAGGGTDTQYF.

This clonotype was seen at least ten times. This chain links TRBV12-3 or TRBV12-4 with TRBJ1-5, with 9 bases aligning to TRBD1. The V and J ends lost 5 bases and 9 bases, in that order; junction bases with no gene match: 11. CDR3 size: 15 residues. This chain's CDR3 is CASSTWDRDGRPQHF. The CDR3 bases are TGTGCCAGCAGTACATGGGACAGGGACGGTCGGCCCCAGCATTTT.

This clonotype was counted a few times. The chain couples TRBV28 to TRBJ1-5; 10 nucleotides line up with TRBD1. This CDR3 is built from 16 residues. Looked up from germline, CDR1 is MDHEN and CDR2 is SYDVKM. J was trimmed by 3 bases and V by 4 bases; bases with no gene match: 6. The CDR3 bases are TGTGCCAGCAGTTCCCCGACAGGGGGCTCCAATCAGCCCCAGCATTTT. It specifies CASSSPTGGSNQPQHF.

The chain couples TRBV20-1 to TRBJ2-7; 14 bases are a match to TRBD2. The CDR3 consists of 18 residues. Germline CDR1 is DFQATT and CDR2 is SNEGSKA (reference sequence). V lost 2 bases to trimming and J lost 3 bases; unmatched junction nucleotides: 12. DNA for the CDR3: TGCAGTGCTAGACCAGAGACTAGCGGGAGGGCCCCCCTCTACGAGCAGTACTTC. This encodes CSARPETSGRAPLYEQYF.

This clonotype was observed many times. V is TRBV10-3 and J is TRBJ1-1, with TRBD1 matching over 9 bases. V shed 6 bases, J shed 5 bases, and the junction held 4 bases outside the gene matches. Germline-derived CDR1 and CDR2 are ENHRY and SYGVKD. The CDR3 runs 13 residues. The CDR3 sequence is CAIRGDRATEAFF. Written as DNA, the CDR3 is TGTGCCATCAGGGGGGACAGGGCGACTGAAGCTTTCTTT.

The sample holds a few counts of this clonotype. V is TRBV6-5 and J is TRBJ2-7, with 8 bases fitting TRBD1. This CDR3 spans 16 amino acids. CDR1 MNHEY and CDR2 SVGAGI come from the germline V gene. V lost 0 bases and J lost 2; bases outside the gene matches: 6. This chain's CDR3 is CASSYSQGAGPYEQYF. The CDR3 region has the DNA TGTGCCAGCAGTTACTCGCAGGGGGCGGGTCCCTACGAGCAGTACTTC.

This clonotype was observed many times. At one end the junction does not follow the germline gene, possibly because of a read error. The rearrangement links TRBV11-3 to TRBJ2-3; D is perhaps TRBD2 (5 bases). Germline CDR1 reads SGHNT; CDR2 reads YENEEA. The CDR3 consists of 14 residues. The CDR3 DNA sequence: TGTGCCAACAGCCAAGGACTGAGCACAGATACGCAGTATTTT. Residues: CANSQGLSTDTQYF.